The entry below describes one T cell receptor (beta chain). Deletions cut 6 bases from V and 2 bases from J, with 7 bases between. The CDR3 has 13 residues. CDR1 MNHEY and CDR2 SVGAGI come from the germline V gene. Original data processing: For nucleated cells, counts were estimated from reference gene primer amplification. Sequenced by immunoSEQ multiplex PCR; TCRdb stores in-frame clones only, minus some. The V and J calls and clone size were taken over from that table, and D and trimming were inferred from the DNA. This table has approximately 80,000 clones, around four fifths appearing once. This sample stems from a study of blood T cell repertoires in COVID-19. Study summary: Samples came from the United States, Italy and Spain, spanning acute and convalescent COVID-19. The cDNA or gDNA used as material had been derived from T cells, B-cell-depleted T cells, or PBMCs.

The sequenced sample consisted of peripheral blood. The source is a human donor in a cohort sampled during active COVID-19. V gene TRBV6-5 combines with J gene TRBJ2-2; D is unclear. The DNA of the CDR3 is TGTGCCAGCAGGGCAGATAACACCGGGGAGCTGTTTTTT. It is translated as CASRADNTGELFF.